The text below deals with one TCR beta chain. Its antigen is still unknown. These data come from a study of OX40 agonist ivuxolimab in advanced cancers. Sequencing was performed with immunoSEQ multiplex PCR; in TCRdb, only in-frame clones are kept and a portion is missing. The data show around 24,000 clones, more than 75% seen once. Between the trimmed V and J ends, which lost 1 base and 2 bases, there was a span of 6 bases. This CDR3 is built from 14 residues. The germline V gene has CDR1 SEHNR and CDR2 FQNEAQ (reference sequence). Findings of the study overall: Some patients who did not respond also had low normalized T-cell clonal expansion.

The gene calls are TRBV7-9 and TRBJ2-4; D ambiguous. The source was CD4+ or CD8+ T cells sorted from blood, collected in a trial of the OX40 agonist ivuxolimab. This TCR came from an adult with an advanced solid tumor such as melanoma, head and neck, liver or kidney cancer. CDR3 DNA: TGTGCCAGCAGCTTAGTTGAATCCAAAAACATTCAGTACTTC. It codes for CASSLVESKNIQYF. Looking up the rest from reference TRBV7-9 and TRBJ2-4 gives the full variable domain: DTGVSQNPRHKITKRGQNVTFRCDPISEHNRLYWYRQTLGQGPEFLTYFQNEAQLEKSRLLSDRFSAERPKGSFSTLEIQRTEQGDSAMYLCASSLVESKNIQYFGAGTRLSVL.